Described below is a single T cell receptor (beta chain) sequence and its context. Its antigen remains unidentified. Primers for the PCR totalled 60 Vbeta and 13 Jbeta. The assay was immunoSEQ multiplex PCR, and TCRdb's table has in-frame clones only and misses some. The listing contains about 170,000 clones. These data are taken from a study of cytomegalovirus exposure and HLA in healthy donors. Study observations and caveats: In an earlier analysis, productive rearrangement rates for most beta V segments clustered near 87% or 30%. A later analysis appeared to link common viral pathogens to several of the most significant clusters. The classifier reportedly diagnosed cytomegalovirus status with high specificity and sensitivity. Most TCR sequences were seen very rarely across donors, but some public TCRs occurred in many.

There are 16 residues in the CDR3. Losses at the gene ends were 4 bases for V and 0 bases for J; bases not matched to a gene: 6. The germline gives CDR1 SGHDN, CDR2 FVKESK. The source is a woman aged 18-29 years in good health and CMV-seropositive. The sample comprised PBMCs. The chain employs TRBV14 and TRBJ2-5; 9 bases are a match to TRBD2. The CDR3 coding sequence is TGTGCCAGCAGCCCTTTTCGCGGGGGGGACCAAGAGACCCAGTACTTC. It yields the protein CASSPFRGGDQETQYF. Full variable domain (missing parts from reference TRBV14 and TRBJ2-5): EAGVTQFPSHSVIEKGQTVTLRCDPISGHDNLYWYRRVMGKEIKFLLHFVKESKQDESGMPNNRFLAERTGGTYSTLKVQPAELEDSGVYFCASSPFRGGDQETQYFGPGTRLLVL.